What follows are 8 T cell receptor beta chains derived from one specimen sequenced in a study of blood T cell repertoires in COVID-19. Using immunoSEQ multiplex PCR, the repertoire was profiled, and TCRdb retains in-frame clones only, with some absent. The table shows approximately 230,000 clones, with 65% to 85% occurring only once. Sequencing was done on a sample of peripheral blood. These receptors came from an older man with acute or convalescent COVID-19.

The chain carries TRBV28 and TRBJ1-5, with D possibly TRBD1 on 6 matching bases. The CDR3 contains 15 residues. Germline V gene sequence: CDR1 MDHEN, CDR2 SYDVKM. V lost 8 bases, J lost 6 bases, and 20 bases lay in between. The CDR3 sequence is CASGEGGSMGQPQHF. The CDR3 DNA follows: TGTGCCAGCGGGGAAGGGGGATCTATGGGTCAGCCCCAGCATTTT. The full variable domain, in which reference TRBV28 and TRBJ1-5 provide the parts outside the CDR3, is DVKVTQSSRYLVKRTGEKVFLECVQDMDHENMFWYRQDPGLGLRLIYFSYDVKMKEKGDIPEGYSVSREKKERFSLILESASTNQTSMYLCASGEGGSMGQPQHFGDGTRLSIL.

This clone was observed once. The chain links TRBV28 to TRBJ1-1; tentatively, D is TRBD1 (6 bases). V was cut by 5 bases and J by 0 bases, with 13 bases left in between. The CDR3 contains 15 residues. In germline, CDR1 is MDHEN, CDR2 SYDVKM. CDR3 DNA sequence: TGTGCCAGCAGTCCGCCCGGACAGATGAACACTGAAGCTTTCTTT. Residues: CASSPPGQMNTEAFF.

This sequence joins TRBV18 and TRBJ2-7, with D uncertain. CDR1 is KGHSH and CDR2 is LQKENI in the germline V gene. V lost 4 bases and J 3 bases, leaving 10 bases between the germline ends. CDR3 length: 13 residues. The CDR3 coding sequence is TGTGCCAGCTCACGCGCGCATGGCTACGAGCAGTACTTC. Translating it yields CASSRAHGYEQYF.

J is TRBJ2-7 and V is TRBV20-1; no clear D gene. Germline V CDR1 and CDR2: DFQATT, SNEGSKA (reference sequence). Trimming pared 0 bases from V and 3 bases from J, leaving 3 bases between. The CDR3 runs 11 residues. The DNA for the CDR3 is TGCAGTGCTAGAGATCTCTACGAGCAGTACTTC. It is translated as CSARDLYEQYF.

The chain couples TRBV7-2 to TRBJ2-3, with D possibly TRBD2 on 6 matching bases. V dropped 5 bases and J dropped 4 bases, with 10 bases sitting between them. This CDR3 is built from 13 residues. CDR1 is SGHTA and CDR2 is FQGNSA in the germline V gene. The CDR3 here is CASSRWGADTQYF. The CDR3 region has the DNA TGTGCCAGCAGCCGCTGGGGGGCAGATACGCAGTATTTT.

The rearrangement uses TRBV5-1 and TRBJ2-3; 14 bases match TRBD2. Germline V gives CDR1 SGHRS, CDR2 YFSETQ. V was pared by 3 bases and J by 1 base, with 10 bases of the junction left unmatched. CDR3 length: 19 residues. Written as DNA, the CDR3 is TGCGCCAGCAGCTCGCGACTAGCGGGAGGGCCCCAACGCACAGATACGCAGTATTTT. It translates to CASSSRLAGGPQRTDTQYF.

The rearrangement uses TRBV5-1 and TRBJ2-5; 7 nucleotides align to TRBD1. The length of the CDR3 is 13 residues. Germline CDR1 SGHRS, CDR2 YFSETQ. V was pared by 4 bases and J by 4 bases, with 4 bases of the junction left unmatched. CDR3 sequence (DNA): TGCGCCAGCAGCCCCACAGGGGCAGAGACCCAGTACTTC. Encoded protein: CASSPTGAETQYF.

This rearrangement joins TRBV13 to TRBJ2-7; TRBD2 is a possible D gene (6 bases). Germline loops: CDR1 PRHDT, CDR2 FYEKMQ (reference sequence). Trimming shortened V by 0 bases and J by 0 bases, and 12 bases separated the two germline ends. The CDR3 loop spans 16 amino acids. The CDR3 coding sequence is TGTGCCAGCAGCTTAGGCCGGGAGCGGCCCTCCTACGAGCAGTACTTC. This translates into CASSLGRERPSYEQYF.